The 31 T cell receptor beta chains presented below share a single source sample, sequenced in a study of regulatory and conventional T cells in RAG deficiency. Blood CD4+ CD25-low CD127-high conventional T cells supplied the genomic DNA template. The assay was immunoSEQ multiplex PCR, and TCRdb's table has in-frame clones only and misses some. This table holds fewer than 40,000 clones, approximately 80% found once. These data are also associated with another study on regulatory T cells. As that report states: The primer mix had 52 TRBV and 13 TRBJ primers.

The sequencing input was CD4+ effector T cells sorted from blood. Source of these receptors: a human donor in good health.

This clone was counted a single time. The J gene is TRBJ2-1, the V gene TRBV4-2, with D perhaps matching TRBD1 or TRBD2 (6 bases each). Between the trimmed V and J ends, which lost 1 base and 5 bases, there was a span of 15 bases. The CDR3 is 16 residues long. From germline, CDR1 is LGHNA and CDR2 YNFKEQ. The CDR3 DNA follows: TGTGCCAGCAGCCAAGGAGGGGGGCCCTTGCACAATGAGCAGTTCTTC. Its translation: CASSQGGGPLHNEQFF.

The CDR3 bases are TGTGCCAGCAGCCGCGGGACAGGGAAAGAGACCCAGTACTTC. The encoded protein is CASSRGTGKETQYF. The J gene is TRBJ2-5, the V gene TRBV6-5; 9 bases line up with TRBD1. After removal of 6 bases from V and 3 bases from J, the junction contained 5 bases not matched to a gene. The CDR3 contains 14 residues. From germline, CDR1 is MNHEY and CDR2 SVGAGI.

V usage is TRBV7-2 and J usage is TRBJ1-6; D perhaps matches TRBD1 (6 bases). Germline loops: CDR1 SGHTA, CDR2 FQGNSA. V was cut by 7 bases and J by 4 bases, with 14 bases left in between. This CDR3 is 15 amino acids long. The CDR3 loop reads CASIQGGAYNSPLHF. CDR3 in DNA: TGTGCCAGCATCCAAGGGGGAGCTTATAATTCACCCCTCCACTTT.

V gene TRBV2 combines with J gene TRBJ1-2; tentative D call: TRBD1 (6 bases). Germline values: CDR1 SNHLY, CDR2 FYNNEI. This CDR3 is 13 amino acids long. V lost 6 bases, J lost 7 bases, and 15 bases lay in between. The CDR3 sequence: CASREQGVSGYTF. In DNA, the CDR3 is TGTGCCAGCAGGGAACAGGGAGTCTCTGGCTACACCTTC.

The chain joins TRBV7-8 to TRBJ1-4; 12 bases are shared with TRBD1. The germline V gene encodes CDR1 SGHVS and CDR2 FQNEAQ. After removal of 2 bases from V and 8 bases from J, the junction contained 9 bases not matched to a gene. This CDR3 is 17 amino acids long. CDR3: CASSLMGGTGGEEKLFF. For the CDR3, the DNA is TGTGCCAGCAGCTTAATGGGCGGGACAGGGGGCGAAGAAAAACTGTTTTTT.

CDR3: CASSLSTGLYEQYF. Here the CDR3 DNA reads TGTGCCAGCAGTTTATCTACGGGGCTATACGAGCAGTACTTC. The V call is TRBV27, the J call TRBJ2-7, with D perhaps assigned TRBD1 or TRBD2 (5 bases each). Germline V lookup: CDR1 MNHEY, CDR2 SMNVEV (reference sequence). The CDR3 length is 14 residues. V was clipped by 0 bases and J by 4 bases, with 10 bases between them.

The chain recombines TRBV11-1 with TRBJ2-1; 8 bases line up with TRBD2. J lost 3 bases, V lost 8 bases, and 6 bases had no gene match. Germline assignment: CDR1 SGHAT and CDR2 FQDESV (reference sequence). This CDR3 contains 14 residues. CDR3 region: CASARAGGYNEQFF. In DNA, the CDR3 is TGTGCCAGCGCGCGGGCGGGGGGCTACAATGAGCAGTTCTTC.

This clone was counted between two and nine times. The V gene is TRBV4-2, the J gene TRBJ1-2, with 10 bases fitting TRBD1. Trimming at V came to 1 base and at J to 8 bases, leaving 13 bases not matched to a gene. Germline-derived CDR1 and CDR2 are LGHNA and YNFKEQ. CDR3 length: 17 amino acids. The CDR3 loop reads CASSQGEWGQGPGGYTF. CDR3 coding DNA: TGTGCCAGCAGCCAAGGGGAATGGGGACAGGGGCCAGGAGGCTACACCTTC.

The chain recombines TRBV7-9 with TRBJ1-1; D remains unclear. V shed 3 bases and J shed 1 base, with 6 bases lying between them. The CDR3 loop spans 13 amino acids. Germline values: CDR1 SEHNR, CDR2 FQNEAQ (reference sequence). The DNA of the CDR3 is TGTGCCAGCAGCTTTATGGGGAACACTGAAGCTTTCTTT. Translated, it gives CASSFMGNTEAFF.

The CDR3: CASSRQHPGELFF. The CDR3 nucleotides read TGTGCCAGCAGCCGACAGCACCCCGGGGAGCTGTTTTTT. The rearrangement joins TRBV5-4 to TRBJ2-2; D might be TRBD1 (5 bases). CDR3 size: 13 residues. The germline V and J ends were trimmed by 4 bases and 6 bases, with 10 bases remaining between them. Per the germline V gene, CDR1 is SGHNT and CDR2 is YYREEE (reference sequence).

The genes are TRBV10-1 and TRBJ2-4; 8 bases are shared with TRBD1. The CDR3 has 15 amino acids. Trimming took 3 bases from V and 7 from J; bases not matched to a gene: 8. The V gene's germline CDR1 is WNHNN and CDR2 SYGVQD (reference sequence). CDR3 in amino acids: CASSDRRGLGNIQYF. CDR3 sequence (DNA): TGCGCCAGCAGTGACCGCAGGGGGCTGGGGAACATTCAGTACTTC.

This clone appeared a single time. The rearrangement uses TRBV6-5 and TRBJ1-1; D is unclear. CDR3 size: 14 residues. The germline CDR1 and CDR2 sequences are MNHEY and SVGAGI. Trimming cost V 0 bases and J 7 bases, with 12 bases left between them. The CDR3: CASSYSIAGNEAFF. The DNA of the CDR3 is TGTGCCAGCAGTTACTCGATAGCGGGGAATGAAGCTTTCTTT.

This clone is a singleton in its sample. CDR3: CASRWDRNLNTEAFF. The CDR3 bases are TGTGCCAGCCGATGGGACAGGAACTTGAACACTGAAGCTTTCTTT. This chain uses TRBV18 with TRBJ1-1, with 8 positions matching TRBD1. From germline, CDR1 is KGHSH and CDR2 LQKENI. Trimming removed 8 bases from V and 0 bases from J; junction bases left unmatched: 8. The CDR3 consists of 15 residues.

In the case of this clone: Other DNA variants within this sample encode the same CDR3. The chain recombines TRBV2 with TRBJ1-5; the match to TRBD1 covers 10 bases. J was trimmed by 2 bases and V by 6 bases; bases with no gene match: 1. Germline assignment: CDR1 SNHLY and CDR2 FYNNEI. The CDR3 has 14 amino acids. The CDR3 bases are TGTGCCAGCAGCGGGACAGGGGGCAATCAGCCCCAGCATTTT. It yields the protein CASSGTGGNQPQHF.

This clone was detected a few times. V and J are TRBV27 and TRBJ1-6; D gene ambiguous. The germline gives CDR1 MNHEY, CDR2 SMNVEV (reference sequence). The V and J ends lost 6 bases and 2 bases respectively, with 11 bases between them. The CDR3 has 15 residues. DNA for the CDR3: TGTGCCAGCAGCCCTTCCTGGACCTATAATTCACCCCTCCACTTT. It codes for CASSPSWTYNSPLHF.

This clone was counted a single time. The chain recombines TRBV7-3 with TRBJ2-5; maybe TRBD2 (6 bases). V lost 5 bases, J lost 3 bases, and 13 bases lay in between. The CDR3 is 14 amino acids. The germline gives CDR1 SGHTA, CDR2 FQGTGA. CDR3 residues: CASSPGVAEETQYF. For the CDR3, the DNA is TGTGCCAGCAGCCCGGGGGTGGCGGAAGAGACCCAGTACTTC.

The chain is built from TRBV7-8 and TRBJ2-1; TRBD2 matches 13 bases. Trimming removed 2 bases from V and 5 bases from J; junction bases left unmatched: 6. In germline, CDR1 is SGHVS, CDR2 FQNEAQ. CDR3 size: 17 residues. This CDR3 reads CASSLYRTSGGHNEQFF. The CDR3 DNA sequence: TGTGCCAGCAGCTTATATCGGACTAGCGGGGGCCACAATGAGCAGTTCTTC.

The CDR3, as DNA: TGTGCCAGCAGCTTGTTAAGAGATGGCTACACCTTC. It codes for CASSLLRDGYTF. This chain links TRBV5-6 with TRBJ1-2, with D uncertain. The germline CDR1 and CDR2 sequences are SGHDT and YYEEEE. The V gene lost 1 base and the J gene lost 6 bases, with 7 bases spanning the gap. This CDR3 has 12 residues.

A few counts support this clone. The chain is built from TRBV7-2 and TRBJ1-5, with 7 bases lining up with TRBD1. Losses at the gene ends were 1 base for V and 2 bases for J; bases not matched to a gene: 2. Germline CDR1 reads SGHTA; CDR2 reads FQGNSA. CDR3 size: 15 residues. CDR3 protein: CASSLGQGRNQPQHF. The CDR3, as DNA: TGTGCCAGCAGCTTAGGACAGGGCCGCAATCAGCCCCAGCATTTT.

The V gene is TRBV5-1, the J gene TRBJ2-5, with D perhaps TRBD2 (6 bases). The CDR3 length is 15 residues. Germline V gives CDR1 SGHRS, CDR2 YFSETQ. V was pared by 0 bases and J by 4 bases, with 13 bases between. CDR3 sequence: CASSLEDYQGETQYF. The CDR3 DNA reads as TGCGCCAGCAGCTTGGAGGACTATCAGGGAGAGACCCAGTACTTC.

This clone was counted between two and nine times. The chain employs TRBV21-1 and TRBJ1-2; the table assigns TRBD1, which was not confirmed against the DNA. TRBV21-1 is listed as a pseudogene. The CDR3 spans 13 residues. The CDR3 DNA sequence: TGTGCCAGCAGCATAGGGGGATTGCGTGGCTACACCTTC. Translating gives CASSIGGLRGYTF.

This chain joins TRBV19 and TRBJ2-3; TRBD2 agrees at 7 bases. J was trimmed by 0 bases and V by 2 bases; bases with no gene match: 5. Germline V gene sequence: CDR1 LNHDA, CDR2 SQIVND (reference sequence). The CDR3 totals 16 residues. The CDR3 nucleotides are TGTGCCAGTAGTATACGGCCTAGCGGCAGCACAGATACGCAGTATTTT. It specifies CASSIRPSGSTDTQYF.

V is TRBV19 and J is TRBJ2-3; D possibly corresponds to TRBD1 (5 bases). The CDR3 spans 13 residues. Germline-derived CDR1 and CDR2 are LNHDA and SQIVND (reference sequence). V was shortened by 4 bases and J by 1 base, with 6 bases between the two germline ends. CDR3 residues: CASSKQGTDTQYF. CDR3 nucleotides: TGTGCCAGTAGTAAACAGGGCACAGATACGCAGTATTTT.

The rearrangement uses TRBV7-2 and TRBJ2-7; no reliable D call. The germline gives CDR1 SGHTA, CDR2 FQGNSA. Deletions cut 2 bases from V and 1 base from J, with 6 bases between. The CDR3 length is 13 residues. DNA for the CDR3: TGTGCCAGCAGCTTACACGGTTCCTACGAGCAGTACTTC. This codes for CASSLHGSYEQYF. The whole variable domain, remainder taken from reference TRBV7-2 and TRBJ2-7, is GAGVSQSPSNKVTEKGKDVELRCDPISGHTALYWYRQSLGQGLEFLIYFQGNSAPDKSGLPSDRFSAERTGGSVSTLTIQRTQQEDSAVYLCASSLHGSYEQYFGPGTRLTVT.

V is TRBV5-1 and J is TRBJ1-2; 9 bases line up with TRBD1. V dropped 6 bases and J dropped 4; count of bases not matched to a gene: 13. This CDR3 has 16 amino acids. Germline CDR1 and CDR2: SGHRS and YFSETQ. The CDR3 region has the DNA TGCGCCAGCAAAGGCGGGAGACAGGGGGGAATCTATGGCTACACCTTC. Translation: CASKGGRQGGIYGYTF. Drawing the rest from reference TRBV5-1 and TRBJ1-2, the complete variable domain is KAGVTQTPRYLIKTRGQQVTLSCSPISGHRSVSWYQQTPGQGLQFLFEYFSETQRNKGNFPGRFSGRQFSNSRSEMNVSTLELGDSALYLCASKGGRQGGIYGYTFGSGTRLTVV.

The chain recombines TRBV7-9 with TRBJ2-7, with TRBD1 as a possible D gene (6 bases). This CDR3 contains 14 residues. CDR1 and CDR2 from the germline V gene are SEHNR and FQNEAQ (reference sequence). The V and J ends lost 5 bases and 2 bases respectively, with 13 bases between them. The CDR3 DNA reads as TGTGCCAGCAGCCGGGAATGGACAGCCTACGAGCAGTACTTC. This codes for CASSREWTAYEQYF.

The chain uses TRBV6-5 and TRBJ1-2, with unresolved D. V was trimmed by 5 bases and J by 1 base, leaving 5 bases between them. Germline V gene data show CDR1 as MNHEY and CDR2 as SVGAGI. The CDR3 covers 12 residues. The CDR3 DNA is TGTGCCAGCAGTCCCCATAACTATGGCTACACCTTC. Amino acid sequence: CASSPHNYGYTF.

The chain employs TRBV7-3 and TRBJ1-6; D is undetermined. This CDR3 comprises 17 residues. Trimming took off 5 bases at V and 9 bases at J, with 23 bases between the two ends. CDR1 and CDR2 (germline): SGHTA, FQGTGA. This CDR3 reads CASSRLTPDTQSSPLHF. The CDR3 DNA follows: TGTGCCAGCAGCCGTCTTACCCCAGACACACAGAGTTCACCCCTCCACTTT.

The chain employs TRBV6-5 and TRBJ2-7; D unresolved. The CDR3 loop spans 13 amino acids. Looked up from germline, CDR1 is MNHEY and CDR2 is SVGAGI. With 2 bases removed from V and 0 bases from J, the gap between germline ends came to 5 bases. CDR3 DNA sequence: TGTGCCAGCAGTTACCCTGGCTCCTACGAGCAGTACTTC. Translation: CASSYPGSYEQYF.

This chain connects TRBV5-6 to TRBJ1-6; D is unresolved. In germline, CDR1 is SGHDT, CDR2 YYEEEE. V shed 2 bases and J shed 0 bases, with 18 bases lying between them. The CDR3 is made up of 19 amino acids. The CDR3 DNA is TGTGCCAGCAGCTTCGGTTTTCAGTTTAAGAGCTCCTATAATTCACCCCTCCACTTT. It encodes CASSFGFQFKSSYNSPLHF.

This clone turned up a few times. This CDR3 reads CASSADYEQYF. The CDR3 nucleotides read TGTGCCAGCAGTGCTGACTACGAGCAGTACTTC. The V call is TRBV28, the J call TRBJ2-7; D is uncertain. With 5 bases removed from V and 3 bases from J, the gap between germline ends came to 5 bases. Germline CDR1 and CDR2: MDHEN and SYDVKM. There are 11 residues in the CDR3.